The rows below give T cell receptor beta chains drawn from one sample of a study of post-analysis software for immune sequencing data. Via MiXCR, TCRdb re-called the PCR reads, giving one row per CDR3 protein. The sample gives hundreds of thousands of distinct CDR3 sequences, 25% to 30% of which show up once; approximately 0.6% is in the top ten. The sample consisted of blood. These receptors were taken from a girl aged 10 to 17 with multiple sclerosis. Both conserved end residues are part of each CDR3. Fields, in order: clone size, J gene, V gene, D gene, CDR3 protein, CDR3 DNA. A D gene is named only where the DNA matches it firmly. Where a row states a size, it is once, few, many or the class of an expanded clone; other rows omit it.

abundance: few
j_gene: TRBJ2-3
v_gene: TRBV4-3
d_gene: TRBD2
CDR3aa: CASSQDIAGAPLAGTQYF
CDR3nt: TGCGCCAGCAGCCAAGATATAGCGGGGGCCCCGCTCGCAGGTACGCAGTATTTT

abundance: few
j_gene: TRBJ2-7
v_gene: TRBV4-1
d_gene: TRBD1
CDR3aa: CASSQVDRGFYEQYF
CDR3nt: TGCGCCAGCAGCCAAGTAGACAGGGGATTCTACGAGCAGTACTTC

abundance: .
j_gene: TRBJ1-2
v_gene: TRBV20-1
d_gene: .
CDR3aa: CSARDNRAYGYTF
CDR3nt: TGCAGTGCTAGAGATAACAGAGCCTATGGCTACACCTTC

abundance: few
j_gene: TRBJ2-1
v_gene: TRBV6-1
d_gene: .
CDR3aa: CASSESQFF
CDR3nt: TGTGCCAGCAGTGAATCACAGTTCTTC

abundance: few
j_gene: TRBJ2-5
v_gene: TRBV18
d_gene: .
CDR3aa: CASSPLGRQETQYF
CDR3nt: TGTGCCAGCTCACCATTGGGGAGACAAGAGACCCAGTACTTC

abundance: few
j_gene: TRBJ2-4
v_gene: TRBV5-5
d_gene: .
CDR3aa: CASSSRQALAKNIQYF
CDR3nt: TGTGCCAGCAGCTCTCGACAGGCCCTAGCCAAAAACATTCAGTACTTC

abundance: .
j_gene: TRBJ2-5
v_gene: TRBV7-2
d_gene: TRBD2
CDR3aa: CASSLIGLAGETQYF
CDR3nt: TGTGCCAGCAGCTTAATAGGTCTAGCGGGAGAGACCCAGTACTTC

abundance: .
j_gene: TRBJ2-7
v_gene: TRBV5-1
d_gene: .
CDR3aa: CASSWAGRPNEQYF
CDR3nt: TGCGCCAGCAGCTGGGCCGGCCGACCCAACGAGCAGTACTTC

abundance: .
j_gene: TRBJ2-7
v_gene: TRBV29-1
d_gene: .
CDR3aa: CSAGPNTGLGEQYF
CDR3nt: TGCAGCGCTGGGCCTAATACAGGGTTGGGGGAGCAGTACTTC

abundance: few
j_gene: TRBJ2-7
v_gene: TRBV18
d_gene: TRBD1
CDR3aa: CASSRNRGDEQYF
CDR3nt: TGTGCCAGCTCACGTAACAGGGGTGACGAGCAGTACTTC

abundance: .
j_gene: TRBJ2-3
v_gene: TRBV14
d_gene: .
CDR3aa: CASSQQITDTQYF
CDR3nt: TGTGCCAGCAGCCAACAAATCACAGATACGCAGTATTTT

abundance: many
j_gene: TRBJ2-5
v_gene: TRBV4-1
d_gene: .
CDR3aa: CASSQEGFQETQYF
CDR3nt: TGCGCCAGCAGCCAAGAGGGCTTTCAAGAGACCCAGTACTTC

abundance: .
j_gene: TRBJ2-7
v_gene: TRBV29-1
d_gene: .
CDR3aa: CSVGGVETLYF
CDR3nt: TGCAGCGTTGGGGGGGTAGAGACCCTGTACTTC